The text below deals with one T cell receptor beta chain. Its antigen remains unidentified. Primers included in the PCR were 60 Vbeta and 13 Jbeta primers. Generated by immunoSEQ multiplex PCR, the TCRdb table keeps only in-frame clones and is missing some. This table holds about 100,000 clones, around 83% found once. Everyone who donated was a healthy bone marrow donor. The CDR3 length is 13 residues. Germline V lookup: CDR1 MNHEY, CDR2 SVGAGI. Trimming at V came to 5 bases and at J to 6 bases, leaving 2 bases not matched to a gene. This sample is part of a study of cytomegalovirus exposure and HLA in healthy donors. Findings and caveats of the study: At a 0.05 false discovery rate, a later analysis found approximately 15,000 TCR beta sequences to be associated with HLA alleles. Most TCR sequences were uncommon, yet certain public TCRs appeared in many donors. Later on, a genetic analysis was performed. It linked a missense variant in DCLRE1C with V- and J-gene trimming of TCR beta.

The sequencing sample was made of PBMCs. The clonotype comes from a woman aged 18-35 years in good health and CMV-seronegative. The V call is TRBV6-5, the J call TRBJ1-2; the match to TRBD1 covers 11 bases. The CDR3 loop reads CASSPDRGHGYTF. CDR3 coding DNA: TGTGCCAGCAGTCCGGACAGGGGGCATGGCTACACCTTC.